This T cell receptor (beta chain) stems from a study of glioma-infiltrating T cells. Amplification of TCR alpha and beta CDR3 regions from RNA used iRepertoire nested multiplex PCR. TCRdb recomputed calls from the multiplex PCR reads with MiXCR, one row per CDR3 protein. The table includes 100,000 to 150,000 distinct CDR3 sequences, approximately 23% detected once. V dropped 6 bases and J dropped 0 bases, with 12 bases sitting between them. Germline V gene lookup returns CDR1 SGHAT and CDR2 FQDESV (reference sequence). The CDR3 is made up of 15 amino acids. The TCR comes from a human donor with low-grade glioma or glioblastoma, undergoing nonglioma brain surgery, or in good health (not recorded which). Sequencing input: glioma tissue, nonneoplastic brain tissue, or PBMCs (not recorded which). The V and J genes are TRBV11-1 and TRBJ1-3, with D possibly being TRBD1 (5 bases). Here the CDR3 reads CASRLDTNSGNTIYF. The CDR3 nucleotides are TGTGCCAGCAGACTGGACACGAACTCTGGAAACACCATATATTTT.